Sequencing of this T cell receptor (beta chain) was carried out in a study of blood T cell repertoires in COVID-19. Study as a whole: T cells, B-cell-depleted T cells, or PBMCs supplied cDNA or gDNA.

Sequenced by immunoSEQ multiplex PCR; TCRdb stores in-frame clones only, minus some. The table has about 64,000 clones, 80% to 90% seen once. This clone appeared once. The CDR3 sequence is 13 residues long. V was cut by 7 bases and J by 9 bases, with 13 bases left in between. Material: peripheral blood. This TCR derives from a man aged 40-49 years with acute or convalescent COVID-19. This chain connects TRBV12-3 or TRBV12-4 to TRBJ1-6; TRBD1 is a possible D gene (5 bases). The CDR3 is CASNWLGGSPLHF. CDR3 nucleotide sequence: TGTGCCAGCAATTGGCTGGGGGGTTCACCCCTCCACTTT.